These 25 T cell receptor beta chains share one sample of origin, sequenced in a study of shared clonotypes between healthy human individuals. CD8 cells classed as naive were CD45RO-negative and positively selected for CCR7, excluding terminally differentiated effector memory CD45RA+ cells. Here immunoSEQ multiplex PCR was the method, and the copy in TCRdb shows in-frame clones only, minus some. The data hold about 2.2 million clones, with about 94% observed a single time. Source material: naive CD8+ T cells from PBMCs. The origin of the receptors is a man younger than 35 in good health. Some clones in this sample may be carry-over from other donors' samples.

The chain joins TRBV5-6 to TRBJ1-1, with D maybe TRBD1 (5 bases). CDR3 length equals 14 residues. The germline CDR1 and CDR2 sequences are SGHDT and YYEEEE. Deletions cut 3 bases from V and 4 bases from J, with 13 bases between. CDR3 nucleotides: TGTGCCAGCAGCTCAGGACCCAGGGTCACTGAAGCTTTCTTT. Its translation is CASSSGPRVTEAFF.

The chain joins TRBV7-9 to TRBJ2-1; D is perhaps TRBD1 or TRBD2 (5 bases each). CDR3 length: 16 residues. Germline assignment: CDR1 SEHNR and CDR2 FQNEAQ (reference sequence). The V and J ends lost 5 bases and 7 bases respectively, with 21 bases between them. This CDR3 is CASSPRAGTLNNEQFF. CDR3 nucleotide sequence: TGTGCCAGCAGCCCTAGAGCTGGGACGCTAAATAATGAGCAGTTCTTC. Filled out from reference TRBV7-9 and TRBJ2-1, the complete variable domain reads DTGVSQNPRHKITKRGQNVTFRCDPISEHNRLYWYRQTLGQGPEFLTYFQNEAQLEKSRLLSDRFSAERPKGSFSTLEIQRTEQGDSAMYLCASSPRAGTLNNEQFFGPGTRLTVL.

The rearrangement links TRBV4-1 to TRBJ1-1; D not resolved. The CDR3 is 16 amino acids. Per the germline V gene, CDR1 is MGHRA and CDR2 is YSYEKL. Trimming took 5 bases from V and 1 from J, leaving 17 bases between them. The CDR3 sequence: CASSAKWTGWNTEAFF. CDR3 DNA sequence: TGCGCCAGCAGCGCCAAGTGGACGGGATGGAACACTGAAGCTTTCTTT.

V gene TRBV11-2 combines with J gene TRBJ1-3; no reliable D call. Trimming pared 7 bases from V and 0 bases from J, leaving 10 bases between. The CDR3 sequence is 14 residues long. CDR1 is SGHAT and CDR2 is FQNNGV in the germline V gene. The CDR3 bases are TGTGCCAGCATGCGGGGTTTCTCTGGAAACACCATATATTTT. Its translation: CASMRGFSGNTIYF. Complete variable domain (other parts from reference TRBV11-2 and TRBJ1-3): EAGVAQSPRYKIIEKRQSVAFWCNPISGHATLYWYQQILGQGPKLLIQFQNNGVVDDSQLPKDRFSAERLKGVDSTLKIQPAKLEDSAVYLCASMRGFSGNTIYFGEGSWLTVV.

This clone has a single count. V gene TRBV5-4 combines with J gene TRBJ2-7; 14 bases match TRBD2. The CDR3 is made up of 18 amino acids. Trimming removed 4 bases from V and 4 bases from J; junction bases left unmatched: 13. Germline values: CDR1 SGHNT, CDR2 YYREEE (reference sequence). The CDR3 coding sequence is TGTGCCAGCAGCGCCGGGACTAGCGGGAGCCGACGGATTTACGAGCAGTACTTC. Encoded protein: CASSAGTSGSRRIYEQYF.

The genes are TRBV7-9 and TRBJ2-2; 9 nucleotides line up with TRBD1. The CDR3 totals 14 residues. Germline CDR1 reads SEHNR; CDR2 reads FQNEAQ (reference sequence). Trimming cost V 5 bases and J 5 bases; bases outside gene matches: 3. The CDR3 protein is CASSPGQGTGELFF. As DNA, the CDR3 is TGTGCCAGCAGCCCGGGACAGGGTACCGGGGAGCTGTTTTTT.

Concerning this clone: This sample also contains other DNA sequences that code for the same CDR3. CDR3 region: CASSPGQLYEQYF. The CDR3 bases are TGTGCCAGCAGTCCCGGACAGCTTTACGAGCAGTACTTC. V is TRBV27 and J is TRBJ2-7, with D maybe TRBD1 (6 bases). The CDR3 length is 13 residues. Deletions cut 5 bases from V and 4 bases from J, with 12 bases between. Looked up from germline, CDR1 is MNHEY and CDR2 is SMNVEV (reference sequence).

The chain employs TRBV6-1 and TRBJ1-5, with D hard to call. Germline loops: CDR1 MNHNS, CDR2 SASEGT. The V gene lost 7 bases and the J gene lost 4 bases, with 11 bases spanning the gap. This CDR3 contains 13 residues. The CDR3 loop is CASTYLTNQPQHF. In DNA form, the CDR3 reads TGTGCCAGCACGTACCTCACTAATCAGCCCCAGCATTTT.

V and J are TRBV28 and TRBJ2-7, with D possibly being TRBD2 (5 bases). The V end lost 5 bases, the J end lost 2 bases, and 13 bases lay between the germline ends. In germline, CDR1 is MDHEN, CDR2 SYDVKM. The CDR3 loop spans 14 amino acids. CDR3 amino acids: CASSRTAGAYEQYF. DNA of the CDR3: TGTGCCAGCAGTCGGACGGCCGGGGCCTACGAGCAGTACTTC.

This chain joins TRBV27 and TRBJ2-7; 8 positions match TRBD2. Germline lookup yields CDR1 MNHEY and CDR2 SMNVEV (reference sequence). J lost 3 bases, V lost 5 bases, and 9 bases had no gene match. The CDR3 loop spans 15 amino acids. CDR3 amino acids: CASSATWTSNYEQYF. As DNA, the CDR3 is TGTGCCAGCAGTGCTACGTGGACTAGCAACTACGAGCAGTACTTC.

V usage is TRBV6-4 and J usage is TRBJ1-4, with 8 positions matching TRBD1. The CDR3 has 16 amino acids. From germline, CDR1 is MRHNA and CDR2 SNTAGT. The V gene end was trimmed by 4 bases and the J gene end by 8 bases; junction bases not matched to a gene: 12. CDR3 bases: TGTGCCAGCAGTGGTCCTCAGGGGGCGAGGGAAGAAAAACTGTTTTTT. This translates into CASSGPQGAREEKLFF.

The chain is built from TRBV27 and TRBJ2-3; 7 positions agree with TRBD2. Trimming took 3 bases from V and 5 from J; bases not matched to a gene: 11. Per germline, CDR1 MNHEY and CDR2 SMNVEV (reference sequence). The CDR3 consists of 16 residues. The CDR3 reads CASSFLPSGSIDTQYF. CDR3 nucleotides: TGTGCCAGCAGTTTCCTTCCTAGCGGCTCTATAGATACGCAGTATTTT.

The CDR3 nucleotides read TGTGCCACCAGCAGAGATAAAGACATTGGGCCAGAGACCCAGTACTTC. Translating gives CATSRDKDIGPETQYF. V and J are TRBV15 and TRBJ2-5; D call uncertain. Trimming removed 0 bases from V and 4 bases from J, with 15 bases in between. This CDR3 contains 16 residues. The germline V gene has CDR1 LNHNV and CDR2 YYDKDF (reference sequence).

The chain is built from TRBV28 and TRBJ1-6; TRBD1 agrees at 12 bases. CDR1 is MDHEN, CDR2 SYDVKM, per germline. Germline trimming cut 4 bases from V and 10 bases from J; bases unmatched to any gene: 5. The CDR3 length is 15 residues. DNA for the CDR3: TGTGCCAGCAGTTGGGGACAGGGGGCTAAATCACCCCTCCACTTT. Amino acids: CASSWGQGAKSPLHF.

The V and J genes are TRBV7-9 and TRBJ2-5; D call uncertain. The CDR3 consists of 11 residues. V was clipped by 5 bases and J by 1 base, with 2 bases between them. In germline, CDR1 is SEHNR, CDR2 FQNEAQ (reference sequence). In DNA, the CDR3 is TGTGCCAGCAGCCGCCAAGAGACCCAGTACTTC. This codes for CASSRQETQYF.

V usage is TRBV18 and J usage is TRBJ1-3; a possible D gene is TRBD1 (5 bases). This CDR3 is built from 18 residues. V was shortened by 0 bases and J by 2 bases, with 17 bases between the two germline ends. CDR1 and CDR2 from the germline V gene are KGHSH and LQKENI. The CDR3 DNA is TGTGCCAGCTCACCACCGGTCAGGGTAGACCCAACTGGAAACACCATATATTTT. Its translation: CASSPPVRVDPTGNTIYF.

J is TRBJ2-1 and V is TRBV7-2, with D perhaps matching TRBD1 or TRBD2 (5 bases each). This CDR3 contains 16 residues. Germline V gene sequence: CDR1 SGHTA, CDR2 FQGNSA. The ends were cut back, 1 base at V and 4 bases at J, with 14 bases in the middle. This CDR3 is CASSLDLGTMYNEQFF. In nucleotides, the CDR3 is TGTGCCAGCAGCTTAGATCTGGGGACGATGTACAATGAGCAGTTCTTC.

The chain employs TRBV5-3 and TRBJ1-2; 7 nucleotides align to TRBD1. TRBV5-3 is reported as an ORF; its role is uncertain. This CDR3 has 16 amino acids. V gave up 4 bases and J gave up 5 bases; unmatched junction bases: 14. CDR3 residues: CARSVTQGGTAYGYTF. For the CDR3, the DNA is TGTGCCAGAAGCGTAACCCAGGGGGGGACTGCATATGGCTACACCTTC.

V and J are TRBV27 and TRBJ1-1, with D possibly being TRBD1 (5 bases). Looked up from germline, CDR1 is MNHEY and CDR2 is SMNVEV (reference sequence). CDR3 length equals 14 residues. V dropped 2 bases and J dropped 4 bases, with 11 bases sitting between them. The DNA of the CDR3 is TGTGCCAGCAGTTTAGTGGGGGTACGCACTGAAGCTTTCTTT. Protein: CASSLVGVRTEAFF.

The rearrangement links TRBV4-1 to TRBJ1-1; possibly TRBD1 for D (6 bases). Germline V lookup: CDR1 MGHRA, CDR2 YSYEKL. The CDR3 is 15 residues long. Trimming pared 3 bases from V and 2 bases from J, leaving 13 bases between. The DNA for the CDR3 is TGCGCCAGCAGCCAGGGAAAGGGGGGAAACACTGAAGCTTTCTTT. Translated: CASSQGKGGNTEAFF.

J is TRBJ2-5 and V is TRBV4-2; 8 bases map to TRBD1. The CDR3 has 14 amino acids. Germline CDR1 LGHNA, CDR2 YNFKEQ. Trimming removed 1 base from V and 4 bases from J; junction bases left unmatched: 2. The DNA of the CDR3 is TGTGCCAGCAGCCAAGCAGGGGGCGTAGAGACCCAGTACTTC. As protein: CASSQAGGVETQYF.

The rearrangement joins TRBV5-4 to TRBJ2-3; the match to TRBD2 covers 8 bases. The V gene end was trimmed by 4 bases and the J gene end by 7 bases; junction bases not matched to a gene: 14. Per the germline V gene, CDR1 is SGHNT and CDR2 is YYREEE (reference sequence). The CDR3 length is 16 residues. CDR3 region: CASSPAKAGDINTQYF. In DNA form, the CDR3 reads TGTGCCAGCAGCCCCGCCAAAGCGGGAGATATTAATACGCAGTATTTT.

The J gene is TRBJ2-1, the V gene TRBV28, with 12 positions matching TRBD2. Trimming at V came to 5 bases and at J to 9 bases, leaving 8 bases not matched to a gene. This CDR3 spans 15 amino acids. CDR1 is MDHEN and CDR2 is SYDVKM in the germline V gene. The CDR3 DNA reads as TGTGCCAGCAGTCTGACTAGCGGGAGATCTGTTGAGCAGTTCTTC. The encoded protein is CASSLTSGRSVEQFF.

The V call is TRBV6-5, the J call TRBJ1-1; weak D call: TRBD1 (6 bases). V was shortened by 0 bases and J by 5 bases, with 10 bases between the two germline ends. Germline CDR1 reads MNHEY; CDR2 reads SVGAGI. The CDR3 is made up of 14 amino acids. Written as DNA, the CDR3 is TGTGCCAGCAGTTACTCGAGGCAGGGGACTGAAGCTTTCTTT. This sequence encodes CASSYSRQGTEAFF.

This chain connects TRBV4-1 to TRBJ2-7; D is possibly TRBD1 or TRBD2 (6 bases each). Trimming removed 0 bases from V and 2 bases from J, with 11 bases in between. This CDR3 region has 15 residues. The germline V gene has CDR1 MGHRA and CDR2 YSYEKL. CDR3 in DNA: TGCGCCAGCAGCCAAGAGGAGGGGGGCCCCTACGAGCAGTACTTC. Protein sequence: CASSQEEGGPYEQYF.